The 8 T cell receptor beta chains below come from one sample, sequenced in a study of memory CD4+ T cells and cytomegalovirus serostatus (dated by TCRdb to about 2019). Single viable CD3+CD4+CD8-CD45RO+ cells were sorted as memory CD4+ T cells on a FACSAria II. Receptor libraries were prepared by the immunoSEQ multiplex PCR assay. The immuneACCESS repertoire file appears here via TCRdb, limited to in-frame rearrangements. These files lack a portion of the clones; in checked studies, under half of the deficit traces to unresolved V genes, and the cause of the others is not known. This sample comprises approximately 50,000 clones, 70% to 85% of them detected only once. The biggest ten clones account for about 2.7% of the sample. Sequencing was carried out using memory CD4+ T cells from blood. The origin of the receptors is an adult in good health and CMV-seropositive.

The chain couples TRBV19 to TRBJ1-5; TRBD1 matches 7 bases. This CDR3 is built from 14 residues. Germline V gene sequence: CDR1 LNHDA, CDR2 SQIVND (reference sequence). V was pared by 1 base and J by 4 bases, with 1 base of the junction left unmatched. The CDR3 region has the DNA TGTGCCAGTAGTATAGGACAGGGTAATCAGCCCCAGCATTTT. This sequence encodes CASSIGQGNQPQHF.

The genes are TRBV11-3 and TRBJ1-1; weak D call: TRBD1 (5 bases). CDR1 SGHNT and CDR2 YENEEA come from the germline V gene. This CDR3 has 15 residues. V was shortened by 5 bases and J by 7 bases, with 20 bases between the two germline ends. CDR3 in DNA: TGTGCCAGCAGCCTGTATGGGACGGCCGGGAGTGAAGCTTTCTTT. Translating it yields CASSLYGTAGSEAFF.

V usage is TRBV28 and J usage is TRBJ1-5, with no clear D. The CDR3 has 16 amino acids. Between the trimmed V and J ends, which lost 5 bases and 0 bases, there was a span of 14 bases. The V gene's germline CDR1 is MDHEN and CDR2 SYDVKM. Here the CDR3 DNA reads TGTGCCAGCAGTCCAGGCGGGAGGGATAGCAATCAGCCCCAGCATTTT. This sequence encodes CASSPGGRDSNQPQHF.

CDR3 DNA: TGCAGCGTTGCGCTAGCGGGACCTCAAGAGACCCAGTACTTC. As protein: CSVALAGPQETQYF. The chain has TRBV29-1 and TRBJ2-5, with 9 nucleotides matching TRBD2. The CDR3 totals 14 residues. Trimming removed 4 bases from V and 2 bases from J; junction bases left unmatched: 5. From germline, CDR1 is SQVTM and CDR2 ANQGSEA. Based on the CDR3 plus reference TRBV29-1 and TRBJ2-5, the full variable domain is SAVISQKPSRDICQRGTSLTIQCQVDSQVTMMFWYRQQPGQSLTLIATANQGSEATYESGFVIDKFPISRPNLTFSTLTVSNMSPEDSSIYLCSVALAGPQETQYFGPGTRLLVL.

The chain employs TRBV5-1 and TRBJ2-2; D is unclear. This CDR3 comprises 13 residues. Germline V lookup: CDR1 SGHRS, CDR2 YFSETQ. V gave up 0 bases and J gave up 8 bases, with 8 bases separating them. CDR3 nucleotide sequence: TGCGCCAGCAGCTTGGCGGCTGGGGGGGAGCTGTTTTTT. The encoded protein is CASSLAAGGELFF.

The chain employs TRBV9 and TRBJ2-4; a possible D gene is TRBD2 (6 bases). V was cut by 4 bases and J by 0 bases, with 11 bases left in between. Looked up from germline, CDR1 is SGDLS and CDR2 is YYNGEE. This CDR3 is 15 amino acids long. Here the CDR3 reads CASSSVGGAKNIQYF. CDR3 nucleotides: TGTGCCAGCAGCTCGGTGGGGGGAGCCAAAAACATTCAGTACTTC.

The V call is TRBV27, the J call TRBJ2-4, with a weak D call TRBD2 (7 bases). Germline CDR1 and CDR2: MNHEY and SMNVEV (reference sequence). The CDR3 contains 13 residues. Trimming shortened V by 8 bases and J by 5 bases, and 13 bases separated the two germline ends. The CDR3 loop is CASRGGSENIQYF. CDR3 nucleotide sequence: TGTGCCAGCCGCGGGGGCTCCGAAAACATTCAGTACTTC.

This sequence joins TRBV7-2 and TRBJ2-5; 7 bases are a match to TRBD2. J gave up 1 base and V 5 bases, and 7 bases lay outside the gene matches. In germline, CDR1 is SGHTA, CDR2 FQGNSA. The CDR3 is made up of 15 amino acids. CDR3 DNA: TGTGCCAGCAGCCTCGGGCTAGCGGTCCAAGAGACCCAGTACTTC. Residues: CASSLGLAVQETQYF. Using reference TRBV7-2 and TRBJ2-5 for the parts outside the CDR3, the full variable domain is GAGVSQSPSNKVTEKGKDVELRCDPISGHTALYWYRQSLGQGLEFLIYFQGNSAPDKSGLPSDRFSAERTGGSVSTLTIQRTQQEDSAVYLCASSLGLAVQETQYFGPGTRLLVL.